The clone carrying this TCR beta chain showed up just a few times. The antigen remains unidentified. This CDR3 comprises 13 residues. J lost 5 bases, V lost 7 bases, and 8 bases had no gene match. The germline CDR1 and CDR2 sequences are SQVTM and ANQGSEA. The record originates from a study of early T cells in non-severe SARS-CoV-2 infection. Study-level findings and limits: VDJdb-based matching was biased toward anti-spike CD8 responses and missed private and CD4 specificities.

Individually, cDNA molecules had unique molecular identifiers attached to them. TCRdb recomputed calls from the 5' RACE reads with MiXCR, one row per CDR3 protein. The sample comprises 50,000 to 65,000 distinct CDR3 sequences, roughly 7.6% of which are singletons, and about 11% rests with the top ten. The sequencing used whole blood, collected at baseline. The sequence was obtained from an adult who was a healthcare worker with PCR-confirmed SARS-CoV-2 infection or an uninfected control (not recorded which). V and J are TRBV29-1 and TRBJ2-5; TRBD1 aligns across 9 bases. Here the CDR3 reads CSEYRQGVETQYF. The CDR3 DNA sequence: TGCAGCGAATACCGACAGGGGGTCGAGACCCAGTACTTC.